These 30 T cell receptor beta chains share one sample of origin, sequenced in a study of blood T cells in healthy people across ages. With a J-beta primer mix and a sample-barcoded 5' primer, a second PCR ran about 6 to 11 cycles. TCRdb itself ran the 5' RACE reads through MiXCR, one entry per CDR3 protein. The table shows more than 800,000 distinct CDR3 sequences, with 40% to 45% occurring only once. Sequencing was carried out using blood. The receptors originated from a woman aged 55-70 years in good health.

J is TRBJ2-1 and V is TRBV6-6, with D hard to call. CDR1 and CDR2 from the germline V gene are MNHNY and SVGAGI (reference sequence). This CDR3 has 11 residues. V dropped 6 bases and J dropped 9 bases, with 9 bases sitting between them. The CDR3 loop reads CASSTVAEQFF. In nucleotides, the CDR3 is TGTGCCAGCAGCACCGTCGCTGAGCAGTTCTTC.

The V and J genes are TRBV7-8 and TRBJ2-5; D possibly corresponds to TRBD1 (5 bases). Per the germline V gene, CDR1 is SGHVS and CDR2 is FQNEAQ. The CDR3 covers 19 residues. V was cut by 5 bases and J by 3 bases, with 28 bases left in between. In DNA form, the CDR3 reads TGTGCCAGCAGCCTGAACCCGAAGAGTAGCCAGGGTTCCAAAGAGACCCAGTACTTC. It specifies CASSLNPKSSQGSKETQYF.

As DNA, the CDR3 is TGTGCCAGCAGCCCGGGGGGACGCTCCTCTGGGGCCAACGTCCTGACTTTC. Encoded protein: CASSPGGRSSGANVLTF. The chain uses TRBV7-2 and TRBJ2-6; 7 bases map to TRBD2. Trimming cost V 5 bases and J 0 bases; bases outside gene matches: 7. In germline, CDR1 is SGHTA, CDR2 FQGNSA. The length of the CDR3 is 17 residues.

The chain combines TRBV5-1 with TRBJ1-2, with TRBD1 identical over 8 bases. J lost 4 bases, V lost 0 bases, and 5 bases had no gene match. From germline, CDR1 is SGHRS and CDR2 YFSETQ. The CDR3 has 15 amino acids. CDR3 region: CASSLAGGQAYGYTF. In DNA, the CDR3 is TGCGCCAGCAGCTTGGCCGGGGGACAGGCCTATGGCTACACCTTC.

Of note for this clonotype: This may come from a read error, since a much larger clone is one base off. The rearrangement joins TRBV7-2 to TRBJ2-5, with 11 bases that match TRBD2. V gave up 5 bases and J gave up 13 bases; unmatched junction bases: 9. Per germline, CDR1 SGHTA and CDR2 FQGNSA. This CDR3 spans 13 amino acids. In DNA, the CDR3 is TGTGCCAGCAGCGAACTCCTAGCGGGAGGTTGGTACTTC. This sequence encodes CASSELLAGGWYF.

The chain has TRBV6-5 and TRBJ2-3; 7 nucleotides line up with TRBD2. The CDR3 extends over 19 amino acids. Germline V gene lookup returns CDR1 MNHEY and CDR2 SVGAGI. Trimming took 2 bases from V and 0 from J; bases not matched to a gene: 14. CDR3 nucleotide sequence: TGTGCCAGCAGTTACCCCTCCTCCCCACGTAGCGGGAGCACAGATACGCAGTATTTT. As protein: CASSYPSSPRSGSTDTQYF.

This clonotype was detected once. The rearrangement links TRBV20-1 to TRBJ2-5; D perhaps matches TRBD2 (6 bases). The CDR3 sequence is 11 residues long. Germline V CDR1 and CDR2: DFQATT, SNEGSKA (reference sequence). This chain's CDR3 is CSHGSGETQYF. CDR3 DNA sequence: TGCAGCCACGGGAGTGGGGAGACCCAGTACTTC.

This clonotype has just a few counts. The chain employs TRBV5-6 and TRBJ1-5, with D perhaps matching TRBD1 (6 bases). Germline CDR1 SGHDT, CDR2 YYEEEE. Trimming removed 0 bases from V and 6 bases from J, with 10 bases in between. This CDR3 is 14 amino acids long. This chain's CDR3 is CASSLARGGQPQHF. CDR3 sequence (DNA): TGTGCCAGCAGCTTGGCCCGAGGGGGTCAGCCCCAGCATTTT.

This clonotype showed up just a few times. V gene TRBV5-1 combines with J gene TRBJ2-5, with D possibly being TRBD1 (6 bases). Germline CDR1 and CDR2: SGHRS and YFSETQ. V gave up 4 bases and J gave up 1 base, with 11 bases separating them. This CDR3 is 14 amino acids long. The CDR3 coding sequence is TGCGCCAGCAGCCCGGACAGCCGCCAAGAGACCCAGTACTTC. Its protein product is CASSPDSRQETQYF.

The chain uses TRBV5-1 and TRBJ2-5, with TRBD1 matching 8 bases. Trimming removed 4 bases from V and 5 bases from J; junction bases left unmatched: 7. The CDR3 sequence is 14 residues long. In germline, CDR1 is SGHRS, CDR2 YFSETQ. The CDR3 protein is CASSPPGQAETQYF. The CDR3, as DNA: TGCGCCAGCAGCCCTCCGGGACAGGCCGAGACCCAGTACTTC.

This sequence joins TRBV7-2 and TRBJ2-1; 13 bases map to TRBD2. V lost 5 bases and J lost 5; bases outside the gene matches: 0. Germline values: CDR1 SGHTA, CDR2 FQGNSA. The CDR3 extends over 14 amino acids. This chain's CDR3 is CASSGLAGDNEQFF. The CDR3 DNA is TGTGCCAGCAGCGGACTAGCGGGGGACAATGAGCAGTTCTTC.

This chain connects TRBV6-4 to TRBJ2-1; weak D call: TRBD2 (5 bases). The CDR3 spans 15 residues. Per germline, CDR1 MRHNA and CDR2 SNTAGT. V was shortened by 0 bases and J by 9 bases, with 15 bases between the two germline ends. CDR3 bases: TGTGCCAGCAGTGACTCGAGCCTAGCTAGGATTGAGCAGTTCTTC. Translation: CASSDSSLARIEQFF.

This clonotype has a handful of counts. V usage is TRBV7-3 and J usage is TRBJ2-3; D perhaps matches TRBD1 (6 bases). CDR1 and CDR2 from the germline V gene are SGHTA and FQGTGA. The length of the CDR3 is 16 residues. Trimming left V 4 bases short and J 2 bases short, with 16 bases between. The CDR3 here is CASSSQGLAATDTQYF. CDR3 DNA: TGTGCCAGCAGCTCCCAGGGGCTAGCCGCCACAGATACGCAGTATTTT.

This clonotype came up a few times. This chain uses TRBV7-9 with TRBJ2-7; 8 bases are a match to TRBD1. CDR3 size: 14 residues. Germline V gene lookup returns CDR1 SEHNR and CDR2 FQNEAQ (reference sequence). J lost 3 bases, V lost 4 bases, and 5 bases had no gene match. In nucleotides, the CDR3 is TGTGCCAGCAGCTACGGGACAGGAAACTACGAGCAGTACTTC. It codes for CASSYGTGNYEQYF.

The V gene is TRBV7-9, the J gene TRBJ2-5; 8 bases are shared with TRBD1. The end of the DNA is better explained by TRBJ2-7, so the J call may be wrong. The CDR3 contains 14 residues. The germline V gene encodes CDR1 SEHNR and CDR2 FQNEAQ (reference sequence). The CDR3 DNA sequence: TGTGCCAGCAGCATACCCACAGGGGGATACGAGCAGTACTTC. Its translation is CASSIPTGGYEQYF.

In this sample, this clonotype turned up once. J is TRBJ2-3 and V is TRBV12-3 or TRBV12-4, with D perhaps TRBD1 (6 bases). V was trimmed by 6 bases and J by 5 bases, leaving 18 bases between them. This CDR3 region has 15 residues. The CDR3 nucleotides are TGTGCCAGCAGAAGCAGGGGATATGGTCTAGATACGCAGTATTTT. It translates to CASRSRGYGLDTQYF.

On this clonotype: An end of the junction does not agree with germline; a read error may underlie this. This sequence joins TRBV5-1 and TRBJ1-2; 7 positions match TRBD1. The CDR3 is made up of 15 amino acids. Per the germline V gene, CDR1 is SGHRS and CDR2 is YFSETQ. CDR3 DNA sequence: TGCGCCGGCAGCCTAAAAGGGGGCGCAAGCTATGGCTACACCTTC. Translation: CAGSLKGGASYGYTF. Full variable domain (missing parts from reference TRBV5-1 and TRBJ1-2): KAGVTQTPRYLIKTRGQQVTLSCSPISGHRSVSWYQQTPGQGLQFLFEYFSETQRNKGNFPGRFSGRQFSNSRSEMNVSTLELGDSALYLCAGSLKGGASYGYTFGSGTRLTVV.

Only one count was recorded for this clonotype. The chain recombines TRBV7-6 with TRBJ2-7; 8 bases are a match to TRBD2. Germline CDR1 reads SGHVS; CDR2 reads FNYEAQ. Trimming cost V 6 bases and J 3 bases; bases outside gene matches: 7. The length of the CDR3 is 14 residues. In DNA form, the CDR3 reads TGTGCCAGCAGAGCCGTTAGCGGGATCTACGAGCAGTACTTC. As protein: CASRAVSGIYEQYF.

The rearrangement joins TRBV12-3 or TRBV12-4 to TRBJ2-5, with 7 bases lining up with TRBD2. V shed 0 bases and J 9 bases; nucleotides not matched to a gene: 7. CDR3 length: 14 residues. CDR3 DNA sequence: TGTGCCAGCAGTTTAGCGGGAGGGGAGGAGGCCCAGTACTTC. The encoded protein is CASSLAGGEEAQYF.

This clonotype was recorded a few times. The chain joins TRBV20-1 to TRBJ2-1; the match to TRBD1 covers 8 bases. The germline V gene encodes CDR1 DFQATT and CDR2 SNEGSKA (reference sequence). This CDR3 region has 12 residues. V dropped 6 bases and J dropped 9; count of bases not matched to a gene: 7. The CDR3, as DNA: TGCAGTGCGGGAGGACAGGGTAGTGAGCAGTTCTTC. Its protein is CSAGGQGSEQFF.

As DNA, the CDR3 is TGCAGTGCTACACAGGGGAGGGACAATGAGCAGTTCTTC. It is translated as CSATQGRDNEQFF. The chain couples TRBV20-1 to TRBJ2-1; possibly TRBD1 or TRBD2 for D (7 bases each). CDR3 length: 13 residues. Germline loops: CDR1 DFQATT, CDR2 SNEGSKA (reference sequence). Trimming took off 4 bases at V and 5 bases at J, with 12 bases between the two ends.

Here the CDR3 reads CATSRADTSSHEQFF. CDR3 DNA sequence: TGTGCCACCAGCAGAGCGGATACTAGTTCCCATGAGCAGTTCTTC. The chain is built from TRBV15 and TRBJ2-1, with D tentatively TRBD2 (5 bases). V was clipped by 1 base and J by 8 bases, with 15 bases between them. This CDR3 region has 15 residues. CDR1 and CDR2 from the germline V gene are LNHNV and YYDKDF (reference sequence).

About this clonotype itself: One end of the junction fails to match germline, which may point to a read error. The chain has TRBV15 and TRBJ2-1, with 12 bases that match TRBD2. Germline loops: CDR1 LNHNV, CDR2 YYDKDF (reference sequence). The CDR3 has 14 amino acids. CDR3 amino acids: CTTSRGTSGNEQFF. The DNA for the CDR3 is TGTACCACCAGCAGGGGGACTAGCGGGAATGAGCAGTTCTTC.

The rearrangement links TRBV9 to TRBJ2-5; TRBD2 might be the D (6 bases). V was clipped by 4 bases and J by 5 bases, with 18 bases between them. This CDR3 has 15 amino acids. The germline V gene has CDR1 SGDLS and CDR2 YYNGEE. Written as DNA, the CDR3 is TGTGCCAGCAGCCGTCAAGGGACCGGGAGTGAGACCCAGTACTTC. As protein: CASSRQGTGSETQYF. Looking up the rest from reference TRBV9 and TRBJ2-5 gives the full variable domain: DSGVTQTPKHLITATGQRVTLRCSPRSGDLSVYWYQQSLDQGLQFLIQYYNGEERAKGNILERFSAQQFPDLHSELNLSSLELGDSALYFCASSRQGTGSETQYFGPGTRLLVL.

This CDR3 is CASYPTGQAQETQYF. The CDR3 region has the DNA TGTGCCAGCTATCCCACCGGACAGGCTCAAGAGACCCAGTACTTC. V and J are TRBV6-1 and TRBJ2-5, with 7 bases aligning to TRBD1. Germline values: CDR1 MNHNS, CDR2 SASEGT. This CDR3 is built from 15 residues. With 8 bases clipped from V and 2 bases from J, the junction kept 11 bases outside the gene matches.

The chain is built from TRBV6-5 and TRBJ1-4, with TRBD1 identical over 11 bases. Germline V gene lookup returns CDR1 MNHEY and CDR2 SVGAGI. With V trimmed by 5 bases and J by 14 bases, 7 bases remained unmatched. The CDR3 is made up of 13 amino acids. In DNA, the CDR3 is TGTGCCAGCAGTCGGGACAGGGGGTCGTGGCTGTTTTTT. Translated, it gives CASSRDRGSWLFF.

This clonotype was observed a handful of times. The V and J genes are TRBV12-3 or TRBV12-4 and TRBJ2-7; TRBD1 aligns across 9 bases. V lost 8 bases and J lost 5; bases outside the gene matches: 13. This CDR3 region has 15 residues. The CDR3, as DNA: TGTGCCAGCCGAAATACCGGGACAGGGTATCACGAGCAGTACTTC. Translation: CASRNTGTGYHEQYF.

The chain combines TRBV10-3 with TRBJ2-3; the match to TRBD2 covers 11 bases. J was trimmed by 1 base and V by 8 bases; bases with no gene match: 5. The CDR3 is 15 amino acids. Germline V gene sequence: CDR1 ENHRY, CDR2 SYGVKD. The CDR3, as DNA: TGTGCCATCGGCATGACTAGCGGGGGCACAGATACGCAGTATTTT. Its protein product is CAIGMTSGGTDTQYF.

This chain joins TRBV27 and TRBJ2-4; 8 bases agree with TRBD2. Germline CDR1 is MNHEY and CDR2 is SMNVEV (reference sequence). This CDR3 is built from 14 residues. With 6 bases clipped from V and 9 bases from J, the junction kept 10 bases outside the gene matches. The CDR3 bases are TGTGCCAGCAGGCCCTCGGGGGGGCAGGGCATTCAGTACTTC. Translated: CASRPSGGQGIQYF.

DNA of the CDR3: TGTGCCAGCAGTGTTCTACTAGCGGGAGTAGTCCACAATGAGCAGTTCTTC. This translates into CASSVLLAGVVHNEQFF. V gene TRBV25-1 combines with J gene TRBJ2-1; 11 bases map to TRBD2. This CDR3 region has 17 residues. Germline trimming cut 4 bases from V and 5 bases from J; bases unmatched to any gene: 10. In germline, CDR1 is MGHDK, CDR2 SYGVNS.